Listed here are 28 T cell receptor beta chains from one sample, sequenced in a study of blood T cell repertoires in COVID-19. Here immunoSEQ multiplex PCR was the method, and the copy in TCRdb shows in-frame clones only, minus some. The data show roughly 120,000 clones, about 78% seen once. Source material: peripheral blood. The source is a human donor in a cohort sampled during active or convalescent COVID-19.

CDR3 residues: CASSFRDRYEQYF. Here the CDR3 DNA reads TGTGCCAGCAGTTTCCGGGACAGATACGAGCAGTACTTC. The chain has TRBV27 and TRBJ2-7, with 7 bases that match TRBD1. Germline assignment: CDR1 MNHEY and CDR2 SMNVEV (reference sequence). The CDR3 runs 13 residues. After removal of 3 bases from V and 4 bases from J, the junction contained 3 bases not matched to a gene.

The gene calls are TRBV18 and TRBJ1-6; 7 nucleotides agree with TRBD1. Germline V gene data show CDR1 as KGHSH and CDR2 as LQKENI. This CDR3 is built from 16 residues. The V and J ends lost 3 bases and 4 bases, in that order; junction bases with no gene match: 6. The CDR3 nucleotides are TGTGCCAGCTCACCCCAGGGGGGCGCTTATAATTCACCCCTCCACTTT. Its translation is CASSPQGGAYNSPLHF.

The CDR3 sequence: CASSDPHDDGEYLYEQYF. The CDR3 bases are TGTGCCAGCAGTGACCCCCATGATGACGGGGAATATCTCTACGAGCAGTACTTC. The rearrangement uses TRBV6-4 and TRBJ2-7, with D possibly being TRBD2 (5 bases). CDR1 and CDR2 from the germline V gene are MRHNA and SNTAGT. Trimming removed 2 bases at V and 3 bases at J, with 23 bases between. The CDR3 consists of 18 residues.

The chain has TRBV19 and TRBJ2-7; 10 positions match TRBD1. Per germline, CDR1 LNHDA and CDR2 SQIVND (reference sequence). The CDR3 length is 16 residues. With V trimmed by 5 bases and J by 5 bases, 12 bases remained unmatched. The CDR3 loop is CASSYTGTGDIDEQYF. Written as DNA, the CDR3 is TGTGCCAGTAGTTACACCGGGACAGGGGATATCGACGAGCAGTACTTC. The full variable domain, with the rest looked up from reference TRBV19 and TRBJ2-7, is DGGITQSPKYLFRKEGQNVTLSCEQNLNHDAMYWYRQDPGQGLRLIYYSQIVNDFQKGDIAEGYSVSREKKESFPLTVTSAQKNPTAFYLCASSYTGTGDIDEQYFGPGTRLTVT.

The gene calls are TRBV5-6 and TRBJ1-4; D is perhaps TRBD1 (5 bases). V was clipped by 2 bases and J by 0 bases, with 8 bases between them. CDR3 length: 15 amino acids. Per germline, CDR1 SGHDT and CDR2 YYEEEE. The CDR3 loop is CASSFRQPTNEKLFF. The CDR3, as DNA: TGTGCCAGCAGCTTTCGACAGCCAACTAATGAAAAACTGTTTTTT.

This chain uses TRBV29-1 with TRBJ2-7; maybe TRBD2 (6 bases). The CDR3 runs to 14 residues. Germline V lookup: CDR1 SQVTM, CDR2 ANQGSEA. Trimming cost V 4 bases and J 3 bases, with 16 bases left between them. The CDR3 sequence: CSVVGAEGHYEQYF. The CDR3 region has the DNA TGCAGCGTTGTCGGTGCGGAGGGGCACTACGAGCAGTACTTC.

V gene TRBV19 combines with J gene TRBJ2-2, with 8 bases aligning to TRBD2. Per germline, CDR1 LNHDA and CDR2 SQIVND (reference sequence). V gave up 3 bases and J gave up 7 bases; unmatched junction bases: 7. The CDR3 sequence is 15 residues long. The CDR3, as DNA: TGTGCCAGTAGTATGAGGCGGGAGGTTAGCGGGGAGCTGTTTTTT. Its translation is CASSMRREVSGELFF.

This clone came up a few times. This rearrangement joins TRBV13 to TRBJ1-2; 7 bases map to TRBD1. Trimming cost V 0 bases and J 4 bases; bases outside gene matches: 8. This CDR3 has 16 residues. Per germline, CDR1 PRHDT and CDR2 FYEKMQ (reference sequence). CDR3 bases: TGTGCCAGCAGCTTAGGCATGCACAGGGACAGCTATGGCTACACCTTC. Translation: CASSLGMHRDSYGYTF.

The chain joins TRBV5-6 to TRBJ1-2; D ambiguous. V lost 1 base, J lost 2 bases, and 18 bases lay in between. Germline V gene lookup returns CDR1 SGHDT and CDR2 YYEEEE. The CDR3 is 17 residues long. The CDR3 here is CASSLLGDRSGNYGYTF. Written as DNA, the CDR3 is TGTGCCAGCAGCTTGCTTGGTGATCGCTCGGGGAACTATGGCTACACCTTC.

This clone was seen more than once but under ten times. J is TRBJ2-1 and V is TRBV24-1; TRBD1 might be the D (6 bases). Trimming removed 2 bases at V and 0 bases at J, with 10 bases between. The CDR3 extends over 16 amino acids. CDR1 is KGHDR and CDR2 is SFDVKD in the germline V gene. The CDR3 protein is CATSDWDTGSYNEQFF. CDR3 coding DNA: TGTGCCACCAGTGATTGGGACACGGGCTCCTACAATGAGCAGTTCTTC.

The gene calls are TRBV5-4 and TRBJ2-1; D may be TRBD1 (6 bases). Trimming took off 0 bases at V and 8 bases at J, with 6 bases between the two ends. This CDR3 contains 12 residues. CDR1 and CDR2 from the germline V gene are SGHNT and YYREEE (reference sequence). DNA for the CDR3: TGTGCCAGCAGCTTGGCAGGGGATGAGCAGTTCTTC. Amino acid sequence: CASSLAGDEQFF.

This chain connects TRBV7-9 to TRBJ1-2, with 7 bases fitting TRBD1. V dropped 5 bases and J dropped 7; count of bases not matched to a gene: 16. The CDR3 totals 16 residues. Per germline, CDR1 SEHNR and CDR2 FQNEAQ (reference sequence). CDR3 nucleotides: TGTGCCAGCAGCCAAGCAACGGGACAGCATAGGGGTGGCTACACCTTC. It specifies CASSQATGQHRGGYTF.

This clone was found once. This sequence joins TRBV6-5 and TRBJ1-2, with TRBD1 matching 8 bases. Trimming cost V 11 bases and J 8 bases; bases outside gene matches: 10. The CDR3 loop spans 12 amino acids. Germline V CDR1 and CDR2: MNHEY, SVGAGI. CDR3 region: CAVKTGGKGYTF. The DNA for the CDR3 is TGTGCCGTCAAAACAGGGGGTAAAGGCTACACCTTC.

The V call is TRBV18, the J call TRBJ2-3; 7 positions match TRBD1. This CDR3 has 17 amino acids. Losses at the gene ends were 2 bases for V and 2 bases for J; bases not matched to a gene: 10. CDR1 is KGHSH and CDR2 is LQKENI in the germline V gene. The chain's CDR3 is CASSPKMLGQLTDTQYF. Here the CDR3 DNA reads TGTGCCAGCTCACCAAAAATGTTGGGACAGCTCACAGATACGCAGTATTTT.

The V and J genes are TRBV15 and TRBJ1-3, with a weak D call TRBD1 (5 bases). Deletions cut 3 bases from V and 2 bases from J, with 17 bases between. The V gene's germline CDR1 is LNHNV and CDR2 YYDKDF (reference sequence). CDR3 length equals 17 residues. The CDR3 sequence: CATSSPRPGGTGNTIYF. CDR3 in DNA: TGTGCCACCAGCAGTCCAAGACCCGGGGGTACTGGAAACACCATATATTTT.

The chain has TRBV5-4 and TRBJ2-5; 12 bases are shared with TRBD2. The CDR3 covers 15 residues. The trim removed 2 bases at V and 5 bases at J, leaving 4 bases unmatched. The germline V gene encodes CDR1 SGHNT and CDR2 YYREEE (reference sequence). The DNA for the CDR3 is TGTGCCAGCAGCTTCTACGGACTAGCGGGGGAGACCCAGTACTTC. As protein: CASSFYGLAGETQYF.

The chain employs TRBV6-5 and TRBJ2-7; 7 bases map to TRBD2. The germline CDR1 and CDR2 sequences are MNHEY and SVGAGI. J gave up 1 base and V 6 bases, and 6 bases lay outside the gene matches. The CDR3 loop spans 14 amino acids. Here the CDR3 DNA reads TGTGCCAGCAGGGGGGGTAGCGGGTCCTACGAGCAGTACTTC. Translation gives CASRGGSGSYEQYF.

J is TRBJ1-2 and V is TRBV19; D is unclear. Trimming removed 1 base from V and 2 bases from J, with 17 bases in between. The CDR3 runs to 17 residues. CDR1 LNHDA and CDR2 SQIVND come from the germline V gene (reference sequence). CDR3: CASSIAWIATQNYGYTF. CDR3 coding DNA: TGTGCCAGTAGTATAGCGTGGATCGCGACACAAAACTATGGCTACACCTTC.

The V and J genes are TRBV7-2 and TRBJ1-6; 8 bases map to TRBD1. This CDR3 spans 15 amino acids. Germline lookup yields CDR1 SGHTA and CDR2 FQGNSA. V was pared by 2 bases and J by 7 bases, with 4 bases of the junction left unmatched. CDR3 coding DNA: TGTGCCAGCAGCTTAACGGACAGGGACAATTCACCCCTCCACTTT. It is translated as CASSLTDRDNSPLHF.

The chain couples TRBV2 to TRBJ1-4; weak D call: TRBD1 (6 bases). Germline V CDR1 and CDR2: SNHLY, FYNNEI. Trimming took off 6 bases at V and 2 bases at J, with 16 bases between the two ends. The CDR3 length is 16 residues. The CDR3 loop reads CASRGQTRRTNEKLFF. The CDR3 DNA reads TGTGCCAGCAGGGGACAAACCCGCAGGACTAATGAAAAACTGTTTTTT. Full variable domain (missing parts from reference TRBV2 and TRBJ1-4): EPEVTQTPSHQVTQMGQEVILRCVPISNHLYFYWYRQILGQKVEFLVSFYNNEISEKSEIFDDQFSVERPDGSNFTLKIRSTKLEDSAMYFCASRGQTRRTNEKLFFGSGTQLSVL.

The V call is TRBV2, the J call TRBJ1-3, with D hard to call. V lost 7 bases, J lost 2 bases, and 12 bases lay in between. Germline V gene sequence: CDR1 SNHLY, CDR2 FYNNEI. The length of the CDR3 is 14 residues. The CDR3 loop is CASKQDFAGNTIYF. CDR3 DNA: TGTGCCAGCAAGCAGGATTTTGCTGGAAACACCATATATTTT.

This clone was counted once. V and J are TRBV13 and TRBJ1-1; D is ambiguous. From germline, CDR1 is PRHDT and CDR2 FYEKMQ (reference sequence). Trimming took off 0 bases at V and 1 base at J, with 15 bases between the two ends. The CDR3 spans 17 residues. The CDR3 nucleotides read TGTGCCAGCAGCTTAGGCCGGCTCGGGGTCCCGAACACTGAAGCTTTCTTT. As protein: CASSLGRLGVPNTEAFF. Together with reference TRBV13 and TRBJ1-1, the CDR3 gives the full variable domain: AAGVIQSPRHLIKEKRETATLKCYPIPRHDTVYWYQQGPGQDPQFLISFYEKMQSDKGSIPDRFSAQQFSDYHSELNMSSLELGDSALYFCASSLGRLGVPNTEAFFGQGTRLTVV.

The gene calls are TRBV10-2 and TRBJ1-5, with a possible D match to TRBD1 (5 bases). The CDR3 has 14 amino acids. The V and J ends lost 5 bases and 5 bases respectively, with 13 bases between them. Germline V lookup: CDR1 WSHSY, CDR2 SAAADI. This CDR3 is CASSPSDSHQPQHF. The CDR3 DNA reads TGCGCCAGCAGTCCCTCCGACAGTCATCAGCCCCAGCATTTT.

The rearrangement uses TRBV15 and TRBJ1-6; possible D gene TRBD1, 6 bases. Trimming left V 8 bases short and J 13 bases short, with 18 bases between. This CDR3 contains 13 residues. Germline values: CDR1 LNHNV, CDR2 YYDKDF (reference sequence). In DNA, the CDR3 is TGTGCCACCGCGTGGCGGGGGCCCAAGCCCCTCCACTTT. It translates to CATAWRGPKPLHF.

This sequence joins TRBV18 and TRBJ1-1, with 10 positions matching TRBD1. Germline V gene sequence: CDR1 KGHSH, CDR2 LQKENI. The V segment lost 3 bases and the J segment 10 bases; nucleotides outside the gene matches: 5. There are 13 residues in the CDR3. The DNA of the CDR3 is TGTGCCAGCTCACCGGGACAGGGGATGGCAGCTTTCTTT. It yields the protein CASSPGQGMAAFF.

The chain carries TRBV19 and TRBJ2-1, with 8 positions matching TRBD1. Germline CDR1 reads LNHDA; CDR2 reads SQIVND (reference sequence). The CDR3 runs to 13 residues. V shed 6 bases, J shed 6 bases, and the junction held 4 bases outside the gene matches. The CDR3 coding sequence is TGTGCCAGTAGCAGGACAGGGTTCAATGAGCAGTTCTTC. It specifies CASSRTGFNEQFF.

The CDR3 region is CASSTVGQGRLYGYTF. The DNA of the CDR3 is TGTGCCAGTAGTACCGTCGGACAGGGGCGCCTATATGGCTACACCTTC. The genes are TRBV19 and TRBJ1-2, with 9 nucleotides matching TRBD1. The CDR3 totals 16 residues. Germline V gene lookup returns CDR1 LNHDA and CDR2 SQIVND (reference sequence). V dropped 4 bases and J dropped 5; count of bases not matched to a gene: 11.

The chain carries TRBV28 and TRBJ2-2, with D possibly matching TRBD1 (5 bases). Between the trimmed V and J ends, which lost 4 bases and 3 bases, there was a span of 12 bases. CDR1 MDHEN and CDR2 SYDVKM come from the germline V gene. The CDR3 is made up of 15 amino acids. The CDR3 bases are TGTGCCAGCAGTTGGGGCGGAAAGGACACCGGGGAGCTGTTTTTT. Translating gives CASSWGGKDTGELFF. Variable domain in full (rest from reference TRBV28 and TRBJ2-2): DVKVTQSSRYLVKRTGEKVFLECVQDMDHENMFWYRQDPGLGLRLIYFSYDVKMKEKGDIPEGYSVSREKKERFSLILESASTNQTSMYLCASSWGGKDTGELFFGEGSRLTVL.